The clone carrying this TCR beta chain was counted only a few times. Its antigen remains unknown. These data are taken from a study of CD4 T cells in relation to SARS-CoV-2 and coronaviruses. Study summary: ViraFEST: roughly ten-day antigen culture of PBMCs, then TCR beta CDR3 sequencing. The negative reference was HIV-1 Nef peptide pool or peptide-free culture.

Method: immunoSEQ multiplex PCR; TCRdb's copy keeps in-frame clones and lacks some. The table includes over 15,000 clones, around 77% detected once. The junction had 6 bases not matched to a gene; V was cut back by 6 bases and J by 4 bases. Germline values: CDR1 GTSNPN, CDR2 SVGIG (reference sequence). CDR3 length: 12 amino acids. Unexposed donor CD4+ T cells date from about 2010-2019, before the COVID-19 pandemic. Isolation of CD4+ T cells took place after 10 days in culture. The chain employs TRBV30 and TRBJ2-7; 7 bases are a match to TRBD2. Specimen: CD4+ T cells from PBMCs, cultured in vitro. The clonotype comes from a human donor in good health. The chain's CDR3 is CACTPGGYEQYF. The CDR3 region has the DNA TGTGCCTGTACCCCGGGGGGATACGAGCAGTACTTC.